The entry that follows covers one T cell receptor beta chain sequence. Its antigen remains unidentified. The data are from a study of OX40 agonist ivuxolimab in advanced cancers. Looking at the study overall: Ivuxolimab, which is an agonistic anti-OX40 (CD134) antibody, was administered to the patients. Study observations and caveats: Expanded clones tended on average to be more numerous among CD8+ T cells than CD4+. Among the lowest peripheral clonal expansion occurred in 0.1-3.0 mg/kg partial responders.

The repertoire was sequenced with immunoSEQ multiplex PCR; TCRdb's copy has only in-frame clones and lacks some. The data show roughly 64,000 clones, around 88% seen once. V shed 2 bases and J shed 6 bases, with 13 bases lying between them. The CDR3 sequence is 14 residues long. Per germline, CDR1 KGHSH and CDR2 LQKENI. Autoimmune disease history or systemic immunosuppression meant exclusion. This specimen was CD4+ or CD8+ T cells sorted from blood, taken in a trial of the OX40 agonist ivuxolimab. This TCR was sampled from an adult with an advanced solid tumor such as melanoma, head and neck, liver or kidney cancer. This sequence joins TRBV18 and TRBJ1-1; perhaps TRBD1 as D (5 bases). CDR3 residues: CASSPESPGAEAFF. CDR3 DNA: TGTGCCAGCTCACCAGAATCACCGGGGGCTGAAGCTTTCTTT.